The rows below give T cell receptor beta chains drawn from one sample of a study of OX40 agonist ivuxolimab in advanced cancers. Sequenced by immunoSEQ multiplex PCR; TCRdb stores in-frame clones only, minus some. The sample holds 16,000 or so clones, about 76% seen once. Sample: CD4+ or CD8+ T cells sorted from blood, taken in a trial of the OX40 agonist ivuxolimab. Every receptor here comes from an adult with an advanced solid tumor such as melanoma, head and neck, liver or kidney cancer. CDR3s include the opening cysteine and the closing phenylalanine or tryptophan. Fields, in order: V gene, CDR3 length, clone size, D gene, J gene, CDR3 protein, CDR3 DNA. A D gene is named only where the DNA matches it firmly. Some rows mark clone size as missing; the rest say once, few, many or name a class of expanded clone.

TRBV7-3	12	once	NA	TRBJ2-7	CASSEADYEQYF	TGTGCCAGCAGCGAAGCGGACTACGAGCAGTACTTC
TRBV13	18	NA	TRBD1	TRBJ1-6	CASSITGATGGYNSPLHF	TGTGCCAGCAGCATTACCGGGGCGACAGGGGGCTATAATTCACCCCTCCACTTT
TRBV5-5	16	NA	NA	TRBJ2-3	CASYRMGVLQGDTQYF	TGTGCCAGCTACCGGATGGGGGTTCTTCAAGGTGATACGCAGTATTTT
TRBV7-9	14	NA	TRBD2	TRBJ2-5	CASSFTSGEETQYF	TGTGCCAGCAGCTTTACTAGCGGGGAGGAGACCCAGTACTTC
TRBV11-1	15	NA	NA	TRBJ1-2	CASSLTGDRKYGYTF	TGTGCCAGCAGCCTTACCGGCGACAGGAAATATGGCTACACCTTC
TRBV6-1	13	NA	NA	TRBJ1-2	CASRSLLNSAYTF	TGTGCCAGCAGGTCCCTTCTCAATTCGGCCTACACCTTC
TRBV19	14	NA	NA	TRBJ1-3	CASSPGASGNTIYF	TGTGCCAGTAGCCCTGGGGCGTCTGGAAACACCATATATTTT
TRBV2	13	once	NA	TRBJ1-3	CASSASSGNTIYF	TGTGCCAGCAGTGCAAGCTCTGGAAACACCATATATTTT
TRBV7-2	12	NA	NA	TRBJ1-6	CASSRDSSPLHF	TGTGCCAGCAGCCGGGACTCTTCACCCCTCCACTTT
TRBV19	14	NA	NA	TRBJ2-1	CATSPTGFDNEQFF	TGTGCCACTTCTCCGACAGGATTCGACAATGAGCAGTTCTTC
TRBV7-3	14	NA	NA	TRBJ1-1	CASSPLGGAGEAFF	TGTGCCAGCAGCCCCTTGGGGGGGGCTGGTGAAGCTTTCTTT
TRBV15	17	NA	NA	TRBJ1-1	CATSRGVGGVINTEAFF	TGTGCCACCAGCAGAGGAGTCGGCGGGGTCATTAACACTGAAGCTTTCTTT
TRBV23-1	15	NA	TRBD1	TRBJ2-2	CASSPGQGRTGELFF	TGCGCCAGCAGTCCGGGACAGGGTCGCACCGGGGAGCTGTTTTTT
TRBV6-6	13	NA	NA	TRBJ2-7	CASSYSNVYEQYF	TGTGCCAGCAGTTACTCGAACGTTTACGAGCAGTACTTC
TRBV4-1	17	few	TRBD1	TRBJ1-2	CASSQEVPGQYVGGYTF	TGCGCCAGCAGCCAAGAAGTCCCGGGACAGTATGTCGGTGGCTACACCTTC
TRBV29-1	10	few	NA	TRBJ1-1	CSGFYTEAFF	TGCAGCGGTTTTTACACTGAAGCTTTCTTT
TRBV6-5	13	NA	NA	TRBJ1-4	CASSYSKGGKLFF	TGTGCCAGCAGTTACTCGAAAGGGGGAAAACTGTTTTTT
TRBV5-4	12	NA	NA	TRBJ2-1	CASSYRGDEQFF	TGTGCCAGCAGCTACCGAGGGGATGAGCAGTTCTTC
TRBV4-1	15	NA	TRBD1	TRBJ2-7	CASSQSTDRAYEQYF	TGCGCCAGCAGCCAATCCACCGACAGGGCCTACGAGCAGTACTTC
TRBV21-1	15	few	NA	TRBJ1-5	CASRPQDRCGQPQHF	TGTGCCAGCAGGCCACAGGATCGGTGCGGTCAGCCCCAGCATTTT
TRBV6-1	13	NA	NA	TRBJ2-2	CASSGRLTGELFF	TGTGCCAGCAGCGGCCGACTCACCGGGGAGCTGTTTTTT
TRBV7-9	16	NA	TRBD1	TRBJ1-2	CASSSEGQGPLYGYTF	TGTGCCAGCAGCTCAGAAGGACAGGGACCTCTCTATGGCTACACCTTC
TRBV7-2	14	NA	TRBD2	TRBJ2-7	CASSPRLAGYEQYF	TGTGCCAGCAGCCCACGACTAGCGGGATACGAGCAGTACTTC
TRBV10-3	15	NA	NA	TRBJ1-1	CAISESVGTDTEAFF	TGTGCCATCAGTGAAAGCGTAGGGACGGACACTGAAGCTTTCTTT
TRBV4-2	16	NA	NA	TRBJ2-7	CASSLTALGGDYEQYF	TGTGCCAGCAGCCTTACTGCCCTCGGTGGTGACTACGAGCAGTACTTC
TRBV7-8	14	NA	NA	TRBJ2-7	CASSFGGDSYEQYF	TGTGCCAGCAGCTTTGGCGGCGACTCCTACGAGCAGTACTTC
TRBV10-2	14	NA	NA	TRBJ2-1	CASSEAQGSNEQFF	TGCGCCAGCAGTGAGGCCCAGGGGAGCAATGAGCAGTTCTTC
TRBV6-5	16	NA	NA	TRBJ1-1	CASSYSPDSLDTEAFF	TGTGCCAGCAGTTACTCACCGGACAGCCTGGACACTGAAGCTTTCTTT
TRBV16	14	NA	NA	TRBJ2-3	CASSLPGGTDTQYF	TGTGCCAGCAGCCTCCCGGGAGGCACAGATACGCAGTATTTT
TRBV11-3	14	NA	TRBD1	TRBJ2-5	CASSSGQGGKTQYF	TGTGCCAGCAGCTCGGGACAGGGGGGTAAGACCCAGTACTTC
TRBV5-4	14	NA	TRBD1	TRBJ1-1	CASSWTGKYTEAFF	TGTGCCAGCAGCTGGACAGGGAAATACACTGAAGCTTTCTTT
TRBV10-3	14	few	NA	TRBJ1-4	CAISDESINEKLFF	TGTGCCATCAGTGACGAGAGTATTAATGAAAAACTGTTTTTT
TRBV14	16	NA	NA	TRBJ1-3	CASSQDWEGSGNTIYF	TGTGCCAGCAGCCAAGATTGGGAAGGATCTGGAAACACCATATATTTT
TRBV10-3	16	NA	TRBD2	TRBJ2-2	CAISPLQRGGTGELFF	TGTGCCATCAGCCCCCTTCAGCGGGGGGGCACCGGGGAGCTGTTTTTT
TRBV4-1	16	NA	NA	TRBJ2-7	CASSPSQSTGQYEQYF	TGCGCCAGCAGCCCTAGCCAATCGACCGGGCAATACGAGCAGTACTTC
TRBV29-1	15	NA	NA	TRBJ2-2	CSVDRGNANTGELFF	TGCAGCGTTGATCGGGGCAACGCGAACACCGGGGAGCTGTTTTTT
TRBV7-8	14	NA	NA	TRBJ1-5	CASSFGNSNQPQHF	TGTGCCAGCAGCTTCGGCAATAGCAATCAGCCCCAGCATTTT
TRBV7-8	16	medium-sized	NA	TRBJ1-2	CASSLEGGGRTYGYTF	TGTGCCAGCAGCTTAGAGGGGGGTGGCAGGACCTATGGCTACACCTTC
TRBV4-3	14	NA	NA	TRBJ1-1	CASSQETGWAEAFF	TGCGCCAGCAGCCAGGAGACAGGTTGGGCTGAAGCTTTCTTT
TRBV2	10	NA	NA	TRBJ1-1	CATSDPRAFF	TGTGCCACCTCGGACCCGCGAGCTTTCTTT
TRBV7-2	14	NA	TRBD1	TRBJ2-7	CASSMTGQGYEQYF	TGTGCCAGCAGCATGACGGGACAGGGTTACGAGCAGTACTTC
TRBV7-8	13	NA	NA	TRBJ1-1	CASSLGPSTEAFF	TGTGCCAGCAGCTTAGGACCGTCCACTGAAGCTTTCTTT
TRBV11-3	15	NA	NA	TRBJ1-1	CASSFSARGDYRAFF	TGTGCCAGCAGCTTTTCGGCCCGAGGGGATTACAGAGCTTTCTTT
TRBV15	16	once	NA	TRBJ1-5	CATSRDRGMSNQPQHF	TGTGCCACCAGCAGAGATAGGGGGATGAGCAATCAGCCCCAGCATTTT
TRBV4-2	14	NA	NA	TRBJ2-2	CASSQSLDTGELFF	TGTGCCAGCAGCCAAAGCTTAGACACCGGGGAGCTGTTTTTT
TRBV11-3	16	NA	NA	TRBJ1-1	CASSLGWIPSSGEAFF	TGTGCCAGCAGCTTAGGGTGGATACCCTCGAGTGGTGAAGCTTTCTTT
TRBV13	15	NA	NA	TRBJ2-3	CASSSPGSGGDTQYF	TGTGCCAGCAGCTCCCCGGGCTCGGGCGGAGATACGCAGTATTTT
TRBV4-1	13	NA	NA	TRBJ1-5	CASSQVMNQPQHF	TGCGCCAGCAGCCAAGTCATGAATCAGCCCCAGCATTTT
TRBV2	14	NA	NA	TRBJ2-7	CASSLGQSTYEQYF	TGTGCCAGCAGCTTAGGGCAGTCCACCTACGAGCAGTACTTC
TRBV19	14	NA	NA	TRBJ1-1	CASKEGTPGTEAFF	TGTGCCAGTAAGGAGGGCACCCCTGGGACTGAAGCTTTCTTT
TRBV19	15	NA	NA	TRBJ1-6	CASSLGQGFRSPLHF	TGTGCCAGTAGTTTGGGTCAGGGGTTCAGGTCACCCCTCCACTTT
TRBV29-1	16	few	NA	TRBJ2-3	CSVEDLGGGLTDTQYF	TGCAGCGTTGAAGATCTAGGCGGGGGCCTCACAGATACGCAGTATTTT
TRBV9	17	NA	TRBD2	TRBJ2-2	CASSASSGGAGTGELFF	TGTGCCAGCAGCGCGTCTAGCGGGGGGGCCGGGACCGGGGAGCTGTTTTTT
TRBV7-7	13	NA	TRBD2	TRBJ2-5	CASSLTGGETQYF	TGTGCTAGCAGCTTAACCGGGGGGGAGACCCAGTACTTC